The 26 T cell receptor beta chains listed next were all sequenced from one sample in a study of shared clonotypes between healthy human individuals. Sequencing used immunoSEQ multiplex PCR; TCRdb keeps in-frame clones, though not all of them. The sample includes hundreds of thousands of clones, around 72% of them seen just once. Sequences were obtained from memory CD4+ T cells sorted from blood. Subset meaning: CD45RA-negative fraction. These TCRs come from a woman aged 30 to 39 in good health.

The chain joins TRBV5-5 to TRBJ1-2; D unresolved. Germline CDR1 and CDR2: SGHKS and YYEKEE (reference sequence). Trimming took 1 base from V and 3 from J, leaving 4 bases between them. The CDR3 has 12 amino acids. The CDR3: CASSLIDYGYTF. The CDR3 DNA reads TGTGCCAGCAGCTTGATAGACTATGGCTACACCTTC.

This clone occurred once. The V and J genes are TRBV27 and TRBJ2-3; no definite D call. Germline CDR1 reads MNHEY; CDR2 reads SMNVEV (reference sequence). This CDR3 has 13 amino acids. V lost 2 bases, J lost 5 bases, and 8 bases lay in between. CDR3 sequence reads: CASSLQSLDTQYF. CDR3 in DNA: TGTGCCAGCAGTTTACAGAGCTTAGATACGCAGTATTTT.

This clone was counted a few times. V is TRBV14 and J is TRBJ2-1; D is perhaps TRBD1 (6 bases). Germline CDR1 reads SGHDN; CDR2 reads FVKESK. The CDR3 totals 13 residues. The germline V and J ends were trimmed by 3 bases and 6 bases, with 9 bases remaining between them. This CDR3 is CASSHLDSNEQFF. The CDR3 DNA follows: TGTGCCAGCAGCCACCTGGACAGCAATGAGCAGTTCTTC.

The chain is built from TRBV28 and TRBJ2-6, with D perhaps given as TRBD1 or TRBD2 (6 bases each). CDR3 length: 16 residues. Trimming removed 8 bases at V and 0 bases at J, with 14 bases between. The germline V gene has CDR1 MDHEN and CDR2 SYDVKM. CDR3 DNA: TGTGCCAGCGAGGGGGTCGGGAGCTCTGGGGCCAACGTCCTGACTTTC. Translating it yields CASEGVGSSGANVLTF. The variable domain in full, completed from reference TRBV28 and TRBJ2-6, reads DVKVTQSSRYLVKRTGEKVFLECVQDMDHENMFWYRQDPGLGLRLIYFSYDVKMKEKGDIPEGYSVSREKKERFSLILESASTNQTSMYLCASEGVGSSGANVLTFGAGSRLTVL.

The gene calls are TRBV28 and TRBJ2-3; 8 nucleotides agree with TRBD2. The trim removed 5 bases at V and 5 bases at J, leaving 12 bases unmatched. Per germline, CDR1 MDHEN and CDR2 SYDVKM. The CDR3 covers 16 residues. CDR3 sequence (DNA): TGTGCCAGCAGTCCCATGCTAGCGGGCCTAGGAGATACGCAGTATTTT. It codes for CASSPMLAGLGDTQYF.

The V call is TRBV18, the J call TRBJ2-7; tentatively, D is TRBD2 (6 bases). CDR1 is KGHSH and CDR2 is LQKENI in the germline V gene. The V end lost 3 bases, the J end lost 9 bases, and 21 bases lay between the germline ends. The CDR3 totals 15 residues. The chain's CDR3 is CASSPIAEGGGGQYF. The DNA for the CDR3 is TGTGCCAGCTCACCCATAGCGGAAGGAGGAGGAGGGCAGTACTTC.

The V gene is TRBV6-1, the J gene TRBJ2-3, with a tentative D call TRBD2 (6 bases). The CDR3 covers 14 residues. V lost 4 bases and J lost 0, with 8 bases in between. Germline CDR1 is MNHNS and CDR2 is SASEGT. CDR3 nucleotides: TGTGCCAGCAGTGTCGGGACTAGCACAGATACGCAGTATTTT. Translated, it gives CASSVGTSTDTQYF.

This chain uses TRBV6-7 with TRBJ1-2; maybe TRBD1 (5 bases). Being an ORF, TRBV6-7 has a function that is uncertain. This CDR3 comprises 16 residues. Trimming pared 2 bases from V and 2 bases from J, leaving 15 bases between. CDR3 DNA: TGTGCCAGCAGTTACACGGGACCGCGCGGAAACTATGGCTACACCTTC. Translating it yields CASSYTGPRGNYGYTF.

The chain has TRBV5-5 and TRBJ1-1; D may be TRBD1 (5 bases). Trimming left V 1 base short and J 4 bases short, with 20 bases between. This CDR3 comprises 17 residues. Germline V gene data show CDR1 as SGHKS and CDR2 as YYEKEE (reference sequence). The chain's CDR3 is CASSLLGWGLGPTEAFF. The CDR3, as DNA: TGTGCCAGCAGCTTGCTTGGGTGGGGTTTGGGGCCCACTGAAGCTTTCTTT.

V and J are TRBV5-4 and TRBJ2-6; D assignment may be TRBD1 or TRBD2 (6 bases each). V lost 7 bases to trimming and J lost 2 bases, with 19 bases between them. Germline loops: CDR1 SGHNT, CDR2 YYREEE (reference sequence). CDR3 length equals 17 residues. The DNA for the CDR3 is TGTGCCAGCGAAGGGGGGAACAGGGTCCCTGGGGCCAACGTCCTGACTTTC. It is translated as CASEGGNRVPGANVLTF.

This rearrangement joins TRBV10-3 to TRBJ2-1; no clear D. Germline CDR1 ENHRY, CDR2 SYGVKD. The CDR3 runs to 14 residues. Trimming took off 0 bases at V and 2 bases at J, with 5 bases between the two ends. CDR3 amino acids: CAISESDTYNEQFF. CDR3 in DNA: TGTGCCATCAGTGAGTCCGACACCTACAATGAGCAGTTCTTC.

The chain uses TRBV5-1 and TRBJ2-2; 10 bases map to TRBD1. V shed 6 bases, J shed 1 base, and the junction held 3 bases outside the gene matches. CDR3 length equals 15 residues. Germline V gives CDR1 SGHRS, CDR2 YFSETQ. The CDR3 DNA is TGCGCCAGCAAGACAGGGGGCGAGAACACCGGGGAGCTGTTTTTT. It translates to CASKTGGENTGELFF.

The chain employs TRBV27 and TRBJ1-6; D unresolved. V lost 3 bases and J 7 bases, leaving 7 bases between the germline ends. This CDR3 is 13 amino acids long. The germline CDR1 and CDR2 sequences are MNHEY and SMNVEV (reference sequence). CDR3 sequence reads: CASSLRQNSPLHF. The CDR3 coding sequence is TGTGCCAGCAGTTTGCGGCAGAATTCACCCCTCCACTTT.

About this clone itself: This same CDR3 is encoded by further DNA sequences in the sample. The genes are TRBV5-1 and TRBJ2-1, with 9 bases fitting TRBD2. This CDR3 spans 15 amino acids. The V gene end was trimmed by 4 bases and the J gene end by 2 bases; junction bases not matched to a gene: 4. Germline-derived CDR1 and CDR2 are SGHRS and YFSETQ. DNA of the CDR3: TGCGCCAGCAGCACCTCTAGCGGGGCCTACAATGAGCAGTTCTTC. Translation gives CASSTSSGAYNEQFF.

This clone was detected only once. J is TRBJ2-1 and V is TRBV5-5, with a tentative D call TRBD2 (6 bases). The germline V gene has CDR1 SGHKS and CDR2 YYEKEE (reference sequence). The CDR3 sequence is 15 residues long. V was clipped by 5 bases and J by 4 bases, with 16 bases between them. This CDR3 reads CASSLAVVDYNEQFF. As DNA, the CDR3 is TGTGCCAGCAGTTTAGCGGTGGTAGATTACAATGAGCAGTTCTTC.

CDR3 residues: CASSVDFSGALNEQFF. The CDR3 DNA reads TGTGCCAGCAGCGTAGATTTTAGCGGGGCACTGAATGAGCAGTTCTTC. This chain joins TRBV9 and TRBJ2-1; TRBD2 agrees at 8 bases. The V gene's germline CDR1 is SGDLS and CDR2 YYNGEE. The CDR3 spans 16 residues. V lost 0 bases, J lost 7 bases, and 9 bases stayed unmatched.

This chain's CDR3 is CASRDRFSGANVLTF. CDR3 in DNA: TGTGCCAGCAGGGACAGGTTCTCTGGGGCCAACGTCCTGACTTTC. V and J are TRBV2 and TRBJ2-6; 7 bases are shared with TRBD1. This CDR3 contains 15 residues. V gave up 6 bases and J gave up 0 bases; unmatched junction bases: 2. The germline CDR1 and CDR2 sequences are SNHLY and FYNNEI.

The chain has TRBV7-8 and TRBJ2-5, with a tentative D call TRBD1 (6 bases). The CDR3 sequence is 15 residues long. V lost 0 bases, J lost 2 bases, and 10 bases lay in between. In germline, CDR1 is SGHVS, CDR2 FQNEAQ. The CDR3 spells CASSLAQGPQETQYF. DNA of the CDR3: TGTGCCAGCAGCTTAGCGCAGGGGCCTCAAGAGACCCAGTACTTC. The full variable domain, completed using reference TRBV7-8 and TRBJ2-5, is GAGVSQSPRYKVAKRGQDVALRCDPISGHVSLFWYQQALGQGPEFLTYFQNEAQLDKSGLPSDRFFAERPEGSVSTLKIQRTQQEDSAVYLCASSLAQGPQETQYFGPGTRLLVL.

CDR3 DNA: TGCGCCAGCAGCCAAGGACGGGGACAGGGGCTAGAGGAGACCCAGTACTTC. Translation gives CASSQGRGQGLEETQYF. The chain joins TRBV4-1 to TRBJ2-5, with 10 bases fitting TRBD1. Losses at the gene ends were 1 base for V and 5 bases for J; bases not matched to a gene: 10. From germline, CDR1 is MGHRA and CDR2 YSYEKL. There are 17 residues in the CDR3.

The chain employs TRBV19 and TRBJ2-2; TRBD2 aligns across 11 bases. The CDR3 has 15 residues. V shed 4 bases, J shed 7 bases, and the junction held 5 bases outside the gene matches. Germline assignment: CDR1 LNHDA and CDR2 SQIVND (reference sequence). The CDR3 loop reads CASSTGTSGIGELFF. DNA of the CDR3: TGTGCCAGTAGTACCGGGACTAGCGGAATCGGGGAGCTGTTTTTT. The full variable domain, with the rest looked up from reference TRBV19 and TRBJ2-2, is DGGITQSPKYLFRKEGQNVTLSCEQNLNHDAMYWYRQDPGQGLRLIYYSQIVNDFQKGDIAEGYSVSREKKESFPLTVTSAQKNPTAFYLCASSTGTSGIGELFFGEGSRLTVL.

The CDR3 DNA follows: TGTGCCAGCAGCTTAAAGAGAGCTACTAATGAAAAACTGTTTTTT. Translated, it gives CASSLKRATNEKLFF. The chain carries TRBV7-9 and TRBJ1-4; no reliable D call. Germline CDR1 SEHNR, CDR2 FQNEAQ (reference sequence). This CDR3 is built from 15 residues. Trimming left V 2 bases short and J 2 bases short, with 9 bases between.

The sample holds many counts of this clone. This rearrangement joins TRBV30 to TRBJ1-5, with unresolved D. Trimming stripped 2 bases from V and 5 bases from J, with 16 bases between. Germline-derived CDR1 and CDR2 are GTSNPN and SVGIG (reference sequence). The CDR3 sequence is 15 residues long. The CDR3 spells CAWSPPWTRDQPQHF. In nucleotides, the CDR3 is TGTGCCTGGAGTCCTCCTTGGACTCGGGATCAGCCCCAGCATTTT.

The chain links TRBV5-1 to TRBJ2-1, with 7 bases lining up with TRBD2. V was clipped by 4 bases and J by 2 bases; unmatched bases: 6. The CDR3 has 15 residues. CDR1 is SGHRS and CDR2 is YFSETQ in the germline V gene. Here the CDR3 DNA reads TGCGCCAGCAGCCGGGACTACCCTACCTACAATGAGCAGTTCTTC. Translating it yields CASSRDYPTYNEQFF.

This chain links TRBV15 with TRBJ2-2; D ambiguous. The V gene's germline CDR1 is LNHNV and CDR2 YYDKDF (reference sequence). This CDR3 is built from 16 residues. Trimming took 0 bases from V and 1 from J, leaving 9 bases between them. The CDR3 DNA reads TGTGCCACCAGCAGAGAAGTGGGCAAGAACACCGGGGAGCTGTTTTTT. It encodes CATSREVGKNTGELFF.

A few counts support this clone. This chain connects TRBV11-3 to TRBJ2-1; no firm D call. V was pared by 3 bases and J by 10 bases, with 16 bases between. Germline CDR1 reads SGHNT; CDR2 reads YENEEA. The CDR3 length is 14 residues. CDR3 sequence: CASSFKLESREQFF. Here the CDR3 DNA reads TGTGCCAGCAGCTTTAAACTCGAGAGTCGAGAGCAGTTCTTC.

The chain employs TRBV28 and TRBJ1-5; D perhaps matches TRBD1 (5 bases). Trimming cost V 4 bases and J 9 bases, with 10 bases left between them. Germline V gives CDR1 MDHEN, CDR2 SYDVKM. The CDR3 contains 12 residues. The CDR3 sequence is CASSYPGGPQHF. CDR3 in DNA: TGTGCCAGCAGTTACCCGGGGGGGCCCCAGCATTTT.